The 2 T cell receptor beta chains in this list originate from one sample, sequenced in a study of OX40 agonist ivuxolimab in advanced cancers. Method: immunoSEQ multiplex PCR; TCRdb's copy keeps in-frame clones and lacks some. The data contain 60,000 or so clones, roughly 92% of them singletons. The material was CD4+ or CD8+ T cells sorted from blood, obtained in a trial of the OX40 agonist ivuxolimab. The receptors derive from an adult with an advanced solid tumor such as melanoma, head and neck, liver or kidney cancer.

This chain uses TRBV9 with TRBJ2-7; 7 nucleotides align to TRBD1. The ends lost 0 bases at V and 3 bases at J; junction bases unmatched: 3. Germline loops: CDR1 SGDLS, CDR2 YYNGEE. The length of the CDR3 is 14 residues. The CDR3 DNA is TGTGCCAGCAGCGTAGCTCGACAGGGCTACGAGCAGTACTTC. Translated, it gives CASSVARQGYEQYF.

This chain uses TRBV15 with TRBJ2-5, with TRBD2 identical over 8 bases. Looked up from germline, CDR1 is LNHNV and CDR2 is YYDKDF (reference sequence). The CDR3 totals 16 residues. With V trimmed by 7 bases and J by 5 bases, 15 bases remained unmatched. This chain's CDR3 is CATTPETPSGSETQYF. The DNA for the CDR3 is TGTGCCACCACCCCAGAGACGCCTAGCGGGTCGGAGACCCAGTACTTC.